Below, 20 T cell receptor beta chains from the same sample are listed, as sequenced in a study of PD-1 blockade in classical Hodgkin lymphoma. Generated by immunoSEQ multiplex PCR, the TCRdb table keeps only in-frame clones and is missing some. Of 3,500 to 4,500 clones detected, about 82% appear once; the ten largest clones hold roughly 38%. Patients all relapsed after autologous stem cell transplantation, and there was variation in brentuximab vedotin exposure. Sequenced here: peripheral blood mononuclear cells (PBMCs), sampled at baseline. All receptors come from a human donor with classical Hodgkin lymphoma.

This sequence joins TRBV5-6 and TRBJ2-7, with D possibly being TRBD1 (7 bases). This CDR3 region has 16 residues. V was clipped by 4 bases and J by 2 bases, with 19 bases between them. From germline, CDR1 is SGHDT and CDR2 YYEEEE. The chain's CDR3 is CASSRETGKNAYEQYF. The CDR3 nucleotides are TGTGCCAGCAGCCGGGAGACAGGGAAGAATGCCTACGAGCAGTACTTC.

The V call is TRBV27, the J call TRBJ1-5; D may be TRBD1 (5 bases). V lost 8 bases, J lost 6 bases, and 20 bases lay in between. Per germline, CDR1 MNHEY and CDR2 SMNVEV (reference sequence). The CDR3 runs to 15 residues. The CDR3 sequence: CASRWTGGKSQPQHF. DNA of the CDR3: TGTGCCAGCCGCTGGACTGGGGGTAAGAGTCAGCCCCAGCATTTT.

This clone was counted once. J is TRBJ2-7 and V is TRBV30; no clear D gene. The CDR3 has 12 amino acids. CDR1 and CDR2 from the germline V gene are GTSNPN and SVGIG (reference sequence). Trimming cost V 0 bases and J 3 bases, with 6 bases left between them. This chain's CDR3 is CAWSVSGYEQYF. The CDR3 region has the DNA TGTGCCTGGAGTGTATCCGGCTACGAGCAGTACTTC.

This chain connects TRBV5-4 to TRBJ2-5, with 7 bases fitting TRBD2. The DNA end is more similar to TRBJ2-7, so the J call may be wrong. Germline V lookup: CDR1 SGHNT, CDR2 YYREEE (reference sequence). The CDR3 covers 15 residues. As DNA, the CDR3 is TGTGCCAGCAGCTTGGACCCGGGGGGCTCCTACGAGCAGTACTTC. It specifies CASSLDPGGSYEQYF.

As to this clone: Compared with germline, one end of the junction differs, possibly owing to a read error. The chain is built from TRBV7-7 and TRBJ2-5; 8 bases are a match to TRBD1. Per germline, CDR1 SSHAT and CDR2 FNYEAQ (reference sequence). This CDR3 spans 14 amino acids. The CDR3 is CASSGQGVQETQYF. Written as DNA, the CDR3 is TGTGCTAGCAGCGGACAGGGAGTCCAAGAGACCCAGTACTTC.

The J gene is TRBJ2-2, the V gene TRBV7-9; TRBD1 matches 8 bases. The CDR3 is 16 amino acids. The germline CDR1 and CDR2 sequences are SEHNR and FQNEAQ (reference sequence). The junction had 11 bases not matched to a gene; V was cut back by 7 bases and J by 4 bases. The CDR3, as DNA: TGTGCCAGCAACCCCCCCAGGGGGCAGGTCACCGGGGAGCTGTTTTTT. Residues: CASNPPRGQVTGELFF.

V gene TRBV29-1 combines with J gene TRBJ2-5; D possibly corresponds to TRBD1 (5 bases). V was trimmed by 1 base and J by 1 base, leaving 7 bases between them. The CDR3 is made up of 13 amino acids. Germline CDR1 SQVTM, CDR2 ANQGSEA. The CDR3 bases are TGCAGCGTTGAAGGACAGATCCAAGAGACCCAGTACTTC. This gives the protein CSVEGQIQETQYF.

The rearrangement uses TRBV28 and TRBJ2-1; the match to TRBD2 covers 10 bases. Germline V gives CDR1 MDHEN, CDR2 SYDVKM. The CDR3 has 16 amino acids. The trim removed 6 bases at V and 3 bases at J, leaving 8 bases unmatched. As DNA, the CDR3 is TGTGCCAGCAGCCAGCCCCGGACTAGCGGCTACAATGAGCAGTTCTTC. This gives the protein CASSQPRTSGYNEQFF. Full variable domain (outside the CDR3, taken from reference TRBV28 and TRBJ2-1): DVKVTQSSRYLVKRTGEKVFLECVQDMDHENMFWYRQDPGLGLRLIYFSYDVKMKEKGDIPEGYSVSREKKERFSLILESASTNQTSMYLCASSQPRTSGYNEQFFGPGTRLTVL.

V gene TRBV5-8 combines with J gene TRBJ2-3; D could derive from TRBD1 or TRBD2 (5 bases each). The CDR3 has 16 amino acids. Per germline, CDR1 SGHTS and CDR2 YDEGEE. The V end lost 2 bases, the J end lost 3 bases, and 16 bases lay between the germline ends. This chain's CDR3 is CASSFPGPGKTDTQYF. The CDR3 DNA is TGTGCCAGCAGCTTTCCGGGACCAGGTAAAACAGATACGCAGTATTTT.

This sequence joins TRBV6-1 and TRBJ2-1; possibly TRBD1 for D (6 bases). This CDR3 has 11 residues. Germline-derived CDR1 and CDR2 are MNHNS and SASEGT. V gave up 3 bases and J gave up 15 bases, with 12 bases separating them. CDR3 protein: CASSEYRVLFF. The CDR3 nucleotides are TGTGCCAGCAGTGAGTACAGGGTACTGTTCTTC.

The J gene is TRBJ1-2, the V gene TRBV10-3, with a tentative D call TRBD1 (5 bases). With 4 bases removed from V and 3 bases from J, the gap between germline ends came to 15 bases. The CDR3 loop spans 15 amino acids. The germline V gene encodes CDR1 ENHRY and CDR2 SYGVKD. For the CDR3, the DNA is TGTGCCATCAGTGTTGGTGAAGGGGCCGACTATGGCTACACCTTC. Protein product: CAISVGEGADYGYTF.

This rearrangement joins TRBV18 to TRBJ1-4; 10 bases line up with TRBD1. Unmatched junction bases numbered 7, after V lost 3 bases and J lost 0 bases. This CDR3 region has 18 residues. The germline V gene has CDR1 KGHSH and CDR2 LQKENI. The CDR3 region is CASSPRQGAAATNEKLFF. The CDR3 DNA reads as TGTGCCAGCTCACCCCGACAGGGGGCGGCTGCAACTAATGAAAAACTGTTTTTT.

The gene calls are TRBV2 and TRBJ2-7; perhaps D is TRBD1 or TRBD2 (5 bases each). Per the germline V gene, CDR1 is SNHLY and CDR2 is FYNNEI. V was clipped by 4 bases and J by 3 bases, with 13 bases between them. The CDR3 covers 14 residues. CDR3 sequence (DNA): TGTGCCAGCAGTGGCCGGGGCGTCATCTACGAGCAGTACTTC. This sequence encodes CASSGRGVIYEQYF.

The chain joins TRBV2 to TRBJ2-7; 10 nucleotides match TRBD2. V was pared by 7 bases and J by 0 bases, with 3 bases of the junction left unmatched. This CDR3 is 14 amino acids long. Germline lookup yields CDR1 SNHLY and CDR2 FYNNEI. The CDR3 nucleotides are TGTGCCAGCAATAGCGGGGGGACCTCCTACGAGCAGTACTTC. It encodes CASNSGGTSYEQYF.

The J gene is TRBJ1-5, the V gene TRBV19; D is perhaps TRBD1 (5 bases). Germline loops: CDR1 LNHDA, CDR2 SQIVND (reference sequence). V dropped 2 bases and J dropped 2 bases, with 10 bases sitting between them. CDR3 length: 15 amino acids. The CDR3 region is CASSIRGFGNQPQHF. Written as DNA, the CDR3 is TGTGCCAGTAGTATACGGGGCTTCGGCAATCAGCCCCAGCATTTT.

The CDR3 nucleotides are TGTGCCAGCAGCTTAGACGAGAGCCATTCACCCCTCCACTTT. It encodes CASSLDESHSPLHF. The chain employs TRBV7-9 and TRBJ1-6; no reliable D call. Trimming pared 1 base from V and 8 bases from J, leaving 9 bases between. The CDR3 runs 14 residues. The germline V gene encodes CDR1 SEHNR and CDR2 FQNEAQ (reference sequence).

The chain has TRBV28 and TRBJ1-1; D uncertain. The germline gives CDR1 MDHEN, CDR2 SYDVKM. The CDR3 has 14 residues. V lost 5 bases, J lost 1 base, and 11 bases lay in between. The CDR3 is CASSLKYRNTEAFF. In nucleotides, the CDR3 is TGTGCCAGCAGTCTGAAGTACAGGAACACTGAAGCTTTCTTT.

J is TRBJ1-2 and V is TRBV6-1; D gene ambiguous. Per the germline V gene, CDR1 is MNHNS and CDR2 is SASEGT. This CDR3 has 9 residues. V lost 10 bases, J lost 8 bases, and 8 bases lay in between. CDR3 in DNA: TGTGCCATCGGCGACGGCTACACCTTC. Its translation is CAIGDGYTF.

CDR3 sequence (DNA): TGTGCCAGCAGCCGGAGGGGAGCTGGGACAGATACGCAGTATTTT. It encodes CASSRRGAGTDTQYF. The rearrangement uses TRBV28 and TRBJ2-3, with D perhaps matching TRBD2 (6 bases). The V end lost 6 bases, the J end lost 3 bases, and 16 bases lay between the germline ends. This CDR3 is built from 15 residues. Germline CDR1 is MDHEN and CDR2 is SYDVKM.

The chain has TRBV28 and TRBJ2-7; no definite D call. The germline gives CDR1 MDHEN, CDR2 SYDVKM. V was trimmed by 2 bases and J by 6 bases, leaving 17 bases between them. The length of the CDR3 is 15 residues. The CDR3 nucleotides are TGTGCCAGCAGTTTAATTTCCCAGATAAAAGGCGAGCAGTACTTC. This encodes CASSLISQIKGEQYF.